Many counts were recorded for the clone carrying this TCR beta chain. Germline V gene lookup returns CDR1 SGHKS and CDR2 YYEKEE (reference sequence). The J segment lost 5 bases and the V segment lost 7 bases, leaving 17 bases of the junction unmatched. This CDR3 comprises 17 residues. This specimen comes from a study of neurological immune-mediated disorders. cDNA was made by 5'RACE with 10-nucleotide random UMIs. Each CDR3 protein gets one entry after TCRdb re-called the 5' RACE reads with MiXCR. The sample contains about 76,000 distinct CDR3 sequences, 17% of which appear only once. Sequencing was done on a sample of PBMCs. The receptor was isolated from a middle-aged woman in good health. The chain employs TRBV5-5 and TRBJ1-1; 10 bases agree with TRBD1. The CDR3 is CASATSSSRTGGTEAFF. The CDR3 coding sequence is TGTGCCAGCGCCACATCATCAAGTCGGACAGGGGGAACTGAAGCTTTCTTT.